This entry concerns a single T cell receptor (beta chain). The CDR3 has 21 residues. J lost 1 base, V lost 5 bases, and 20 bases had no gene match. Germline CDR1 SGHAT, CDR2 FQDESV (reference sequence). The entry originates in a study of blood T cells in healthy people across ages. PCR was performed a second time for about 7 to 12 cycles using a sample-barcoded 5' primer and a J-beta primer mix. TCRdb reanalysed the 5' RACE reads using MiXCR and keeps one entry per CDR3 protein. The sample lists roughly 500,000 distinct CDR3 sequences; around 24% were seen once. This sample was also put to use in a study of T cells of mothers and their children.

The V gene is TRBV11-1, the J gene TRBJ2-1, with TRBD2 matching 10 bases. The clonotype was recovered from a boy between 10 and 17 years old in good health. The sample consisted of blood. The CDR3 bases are TGTGCCAGCAGCCTACGACAGGGGCCGAAGCGGGAGGGCCAATCCTACAATGAGCAGTTCTTC. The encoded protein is CASSLRQGPKREGQSYNEQFF.